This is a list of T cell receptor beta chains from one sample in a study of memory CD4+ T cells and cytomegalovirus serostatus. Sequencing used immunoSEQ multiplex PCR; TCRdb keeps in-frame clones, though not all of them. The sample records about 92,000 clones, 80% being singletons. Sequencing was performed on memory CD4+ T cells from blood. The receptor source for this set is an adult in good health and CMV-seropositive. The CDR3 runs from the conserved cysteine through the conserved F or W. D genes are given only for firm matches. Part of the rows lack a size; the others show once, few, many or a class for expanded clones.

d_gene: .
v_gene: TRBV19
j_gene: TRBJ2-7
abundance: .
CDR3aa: CASSIKRGRYEQYF
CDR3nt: TGTGCCAGTAGTATAAAGAGGGGACGCTACGAGCAGTACTTC

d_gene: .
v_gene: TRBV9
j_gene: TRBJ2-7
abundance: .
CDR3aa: CASSPSTNSYEQYF
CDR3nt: TGTGCCAGCAGCCCCTCGACAAATTCCTACGAGCAGTACTTC

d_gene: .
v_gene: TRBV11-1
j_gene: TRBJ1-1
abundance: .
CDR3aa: CASSLGLGDTEAFF
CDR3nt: TGTGCCAGCAGCTTGGGTCTTGGGGACACTGAAGCTTTCTTT

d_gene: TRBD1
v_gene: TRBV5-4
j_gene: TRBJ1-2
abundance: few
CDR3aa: CASSQPGQDYGYTF
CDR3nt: TGTGCCAGCAGCCAACCGGGACAGGATTATGGCTACACCTTC

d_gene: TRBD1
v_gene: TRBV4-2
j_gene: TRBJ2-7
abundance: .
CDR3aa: CASSQGTGGSYEQYF
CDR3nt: TGTGCCAGCAGCCAAGGGACAGGGGGGTCCTACGAGCAGTACTTC

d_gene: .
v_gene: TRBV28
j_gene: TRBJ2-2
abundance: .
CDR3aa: CASSLGNTGELFF
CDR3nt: TGTGCCAGCAGTTTAGGGAACACCGGGGAGCTGTTTTTT

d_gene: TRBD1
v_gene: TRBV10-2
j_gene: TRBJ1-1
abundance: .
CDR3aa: CASSREGAGAEAFF
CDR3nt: TGCGCCAGCAGTCGGGAGGGGGCAGGCGCTGAAGCTTTCTTT

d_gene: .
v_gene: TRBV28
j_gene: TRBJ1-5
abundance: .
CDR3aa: CASIGVREVNQPQHF
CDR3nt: TGTGCCAGCATTGGCGTCAGGGAGGTGAATCAGCCCCAGCATTTT

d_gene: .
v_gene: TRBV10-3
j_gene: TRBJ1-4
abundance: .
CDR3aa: CAIKGDIGDEKLFF
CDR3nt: TGTGCCATCAAGGGGGACATTGGGGATGAAAAACTGTTTTTT

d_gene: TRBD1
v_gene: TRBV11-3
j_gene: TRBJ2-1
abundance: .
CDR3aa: CASSLVVWGQGVGEQFF
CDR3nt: TGTGCCAGCAGCTTAGTGGTGTGGGGGCAGGGGGTGGGTGAGCAGTTCTTC

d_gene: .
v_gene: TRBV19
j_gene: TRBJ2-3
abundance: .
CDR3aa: CASSSFADTQYF
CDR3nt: TGTGCCAGTAGTTCTTTTGCGGATACGCAGTATTTT

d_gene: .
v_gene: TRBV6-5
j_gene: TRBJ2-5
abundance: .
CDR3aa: CASSRTRFQETQYF
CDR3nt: TGTGCCAGCAGTCGAACTAGATTCCAAGAGACCCAGTACTTC

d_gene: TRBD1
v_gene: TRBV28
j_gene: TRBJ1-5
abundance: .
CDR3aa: CASSPTTGGWGNQPQHF
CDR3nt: TGTGCCAGCAGTCCCACGACAGGGGGTTGGGGTAATCAGCCCCAGCATTTT

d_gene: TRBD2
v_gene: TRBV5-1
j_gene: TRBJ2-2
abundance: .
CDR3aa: CASSRALAGITGELFF
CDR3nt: TGCGCCAGCAGCCGAGCACTAGCGGGTATTACCGGGGAGCTGTTTTTT

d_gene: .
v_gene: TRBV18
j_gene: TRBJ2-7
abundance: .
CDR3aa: CASSYGRTGEQYF
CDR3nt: TGTGCCAGCTCATACGGGCGGACGGGCGAGCAGTACTTC

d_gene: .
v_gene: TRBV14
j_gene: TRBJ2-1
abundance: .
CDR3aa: CASSQKGSQQFF
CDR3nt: TGTGCCAGCAGCCAAAAGGGCAGCCAGCAGTTCTTC

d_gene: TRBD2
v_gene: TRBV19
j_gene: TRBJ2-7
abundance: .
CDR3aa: CASRESSGSYEQYF
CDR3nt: TGTGCCAGTAGAGAGTCTAGCGGGAGCTACGAGCAGTACTTC

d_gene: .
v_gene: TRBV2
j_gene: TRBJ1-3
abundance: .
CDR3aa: CASSASVAAGNTIYF
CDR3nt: TGTGCCAGCAGTGCTTCCGTGGCGGCTGGAAACACCATATATTTT

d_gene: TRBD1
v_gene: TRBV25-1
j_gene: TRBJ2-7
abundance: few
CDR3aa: CASSGSTGGNYEQYF
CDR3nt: TGTGCCAGCAGTGGGTCGACAGGGGGTAACTACGAGCAGTACTTC

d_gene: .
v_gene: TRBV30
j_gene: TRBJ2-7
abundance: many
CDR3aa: CAWSTGGFGTYEQYF
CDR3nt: TGTGCCTGGAGTACCGGGGGATTCGGGACCTACGAGCAGTACTTC

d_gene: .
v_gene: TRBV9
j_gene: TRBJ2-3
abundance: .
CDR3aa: CASSVGLERTDTQYF
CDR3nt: TGTGCCAGCAGCGTAGGACTGGAACGCACAGATACGCAGTATTTT

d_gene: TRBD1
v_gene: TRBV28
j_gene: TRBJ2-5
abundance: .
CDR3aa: CASSPGTDFQETQYF
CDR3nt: TGTGCCAGCAGTCCCGGGACAGACTTCCAAGAGACCCAGTACTTC

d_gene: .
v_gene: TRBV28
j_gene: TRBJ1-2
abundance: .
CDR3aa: CASSFMTGSNYGYTF
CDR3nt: TGTGCCAGCAGTTTCATGACAGGCTCTAACTATGGCTACACCTTC

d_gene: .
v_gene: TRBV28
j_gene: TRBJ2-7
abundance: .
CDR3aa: CASSSTTSRATEQYF
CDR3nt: TGTGCCAGCAGTTCTACTACAAGTAGGGCTACTGAGCAGTACTTC

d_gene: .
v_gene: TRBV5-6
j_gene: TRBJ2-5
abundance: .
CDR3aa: CASSGGTDQETQYF
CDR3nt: TGTGCCAGCAGCGGCGGGACAGATCAAGAGACCCAGTACTTC

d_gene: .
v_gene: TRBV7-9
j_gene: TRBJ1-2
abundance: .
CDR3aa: CASSLDGGDGGYTF
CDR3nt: TGTGCCAGCAGCTTAGATGGGGGGGATGGCGGCTACACCTTC